Presented here are 26 T cell receptor beta chains from one specimen sequenced in a study of T cell clonality in common variable immunodeficiency. General study points: Reportedly, TCR beta sequences from common variable immunodeficiency showed fewer deletions and N-nucleotide insertions.

Antigens for these TCRs are unknown. Method: immunoSEQ multiplex PCR; TCRdb's copy keeps in-frame clones and lacks some. This sample comprises 25,000 to 35,000 clones, none seen once only. Input material: peripheral blood mononuclear cells. All receptors derive from a human donor with common variable immunodeficiency.

This clone was counted at least ten times. Read sequence stops 3 residues before the CDR3 end, and the germline J gene provides the missing end. J is TRBJ2-5 and V is TRBV20-1; maybe TRBD2 (5 bases). The ends were cut back, 5 bases at V and 2 bases at J, with 12 bases in the middle. Looked up from germline, CDR1 is DFQATT and CDR2 is SNEGSKA (reference sequence). This CDR3 comprises 13 residues. CDR3 residues: CSARRGNQETQYF. CDR3 bases read: TGCAGTGCTCGCCGGGGAAATCAAGAGACC.

This clone occurred many times. The CDR3 is cut off 3 residues early in the read; its end comes from the germline J gene. The chain uses TRBV18 and TRBJ1-4; D is ambiguous. Germline CDR1 and CDR2: KGHSH and LQKENI. The ends were cut back, 6 bases at V and 5 bases at J, with 4 bases in the middle. This CDR3 has 11 amino acids. The CDR3 is CASSLNEKLFF. The part of the CDR3 DNA that was read is TGTGCCAGCTCCTTAAATGAAAAA.

This clone was detected a few times. The read ends 3 residues before the CDR3 terminus; that terminus is restored from the germline J gene. J is TRBJ2-7 and V is TRBV18, with 8 bases identical to TRBD2. After removal of 4 bases from V and 5 bases from J, the junction contained 16 bases not matched to a gene. Germline V gene sequence: CDR1 KGHSH, CDR2 LQKENI. There are 17 residues in the CDR3. Partial CDR3 DNA: TGTGCCAGCTCACACACCCCAATGGCAAGCGGGAGCCACGAG. It encodes CASSHTPMASGSHE. The whole CDR3 protein is CASSHTPMASGSHEQYF. Looking up the rest from reference TRBV18 and TRBJ2-7 gives the full variable domain: NAGVMQNPRHLVRRRGQEARLRCSPMKGHSHVYWYRQLPEEGLKFMVYLQKENIIDESGMPKERFSAEFPKEGPSILRIQQVVRGDSAAYFCASSHTPMASGSHEQYFGPGTRLTVT.

Many counts were recorded for this clone. The CDR3 end falls 3 residues outside the read, so it is completed with the germline J gene. The chain couples TRBV10-3 to TRBJ1-4; possibly TRBD1 for D (6 bases). Germline V CDR1 and CDR2: ENHRY, SYGVKD. CDR3 length equals 14 residues. V was pared by 2 bases and J by 5 bases, with 9 bases between. The CDR3 protein is CAISEDRFNEKLFF. CDR3 DNA, as far as it was read: TGTGCCATCAGTGAGGACAGGTTCAATGAAAAA.

This clone was found a few times. The read ends 3 residues early relative to the CDR3; the germline J gene fills the gap. The chain combines TRBV20-1 with TRBJ2-3; 8 nucleotides agree with TRBD2. Per the germline V gene, CDR1 is DFQATT and CDR2 is SNEGSKA (reference sequence). The CDR3 runs 15 residues. V shed 6 bases, J shed 4 bases, and the junction held 12 bases outside the gene matches. CDR3 DNA, as far as it was read: TGCAGTGCGGAGACGGCAGCGGGAGCTTCAGATACG. This gives the protein CSAETAAGASDT. The whole CDR3 reads CSAETAAGASDTQYF.

This clone was counted many times. The read finishes 3 residues shy of the CDR3 end, and the germline J gene is used to complete it. V gene TRBV29-1 combines with J gene TRBJ2-1; D ambiguous. This CDR3 has 15 amino acids. The germline gives CDR1 SQVTM, CDR2 ANQGSEA. V lost 1 base, J lost 7 bases, and 17 bases lay in between. CDR3 region: CSVEVGHQQFNEQFF. The covered CDR3 bases are TGCAGCGTTGAAGTTGGGCATCAACAATTTAATGAG.

This clone was seen ten or more times. The CDR3 end falls 3 residues outside the read, so it is completed with the germline J gene. This chain links TRBV29-1 with TRBJ2-3, with D perhaps matching TRBD2 (6 bases). Germline lookup yields CDR1 SQVTM and CDR2 ANQGSEA. The germline V and J ends were trimmed by 6 bases and 2 bases, with 12 bases remaining between them. This CDR3 is 13 amino acids long. Partial CDR3 DNA: TGCAGCGTATGGGCGGGGTCCACAGATACG. Translation gives CSVWAGSTDT. The complete CDR3 reads CSVWAGSTDTQYF.

This clone has more than one count but fewer than ten. With the read ending 3 residues before the CDR3 end, the germline J gene is used to fill in that end. The V and J genes are TRBV20-1 and TRBJ1-1, with TRBD1 matching over 9 bases. This CDR3 is built from 13 residues. Germline-derived CDR1 and CDR2 are DFQATT and SNEGSKA (reference sequence). V dropped 3 bases and J dropped 6; count of bases not matched to a gene: 5. The CDR3 region is CSARDRGFAEAFF. CDR3 DNA, as far as it was read: TGCAGTGCTAGGGACAGGGGTTTTGCTGAA.

This clone was detected only a few times. The read terminates 3 residues before the CDR3 end, so the remaining end is supplied by the germline J gene. The chain couples TRBV11-2 to TRBJ2-5, with 7 bases matching TRBD2. Trimming removed 3 bases from V and 0 bases from J; junction bases left unmatched: 4. This CDR3 region has 15 residues. Germline V gene data show CDR1 as SGHAT and CDR2 as FQNNGV. CDR3 DNA (partial): TGTGCCAGCAGCTTTGGAGCGGGGTACCAAGAGACC. Amino acid sequence: CASSFGAGYQET. The full CDR3 protein reads CASSFGAGYQETQYF.

This clone occurred many times. The read falls 3 residues short of the CDR3 end, and the missing part is taken from the germline J gene. The genes are TRBV27 and TRBJ2-1; 9 bases match TRBD2. The CDR3 runs 14 residues. Trimming removed 5 bases from V and 7 bases from J; junction bases left unmatched: 6. The germline V gene encodes CDR1 MNHEY and CDR2 SMNVEV (reference sequence). The CDR3 loop is CASSLAGKLNEQFF. The covered CDR3 bases are TGTGCCAGCAGTCTAGCGGGAAAGTTGAATGAG.

This clone was observed many times. The read terminates 3 residues ahead of where the CDR3 ends, so the germline J gene completes it. The rearrangement joins TRBV2 to TRBJ2-7; TRBD2 matches 11 bases. This CDR3 contains 14 residues. The germline CDR1 and CDR2 sequences are SNHLY and FYNNEI. V trimming: 9 bases; J trimming: 6 bases; junction bases outside the gene matches: 10. The CDR3 is CASSSGLAGGEQYF. The CDR3 bases that were read are TGTGCCAGTTCCTCGGGGCTAGCGGGAGGCGAG.

As regards this clone: The DNA ends 3 residues before the CDR3 does, and the rest of the CDR3 is filled in from the germline J gene. This chain links TRBV7-8 with TRBJ1-2, with D perhaps matching TRBD1 (6 bases). The V gene's germline CDR1 is SGHVS and CDR2 FQNEAQ. The ends were cut back, 5 bases at V and 3 bases at J, with 16 bases in the middle. The CDR3 spans 15 residues. The covered CDR3 bases are TGTGCCAGCAGCGGAGACAGGCCGAGAGACTATGGC. Its translation is CASSGDRPRDYG. The full-length CDR3 reads as CASSGDRPRDYGYTF. Full variable domain (rest looked up from reference TRBV7-8 and TRBJ1-2): GAGVSQSPRYKVAKRGQDVALRCDPISGHVSLFWYQQALGQGPEFLTYFQNEAQLDKSGLPSDRFFAERPEGSVSTLKIQRTQQEDSAVYLCASSGDRPRDYGYTFGSGTRLTVV.

This clone was observed many times. The CDR3 end lies 3 residues beyond the end of the read and is filled in from the germline J gene. The chain recombines TRBV5-1 with TRBJ2-6; 7 bases agree with TRBD1. This CDR3 contains 17 residues. Germline CDR1 is SGHRS and CDR2 is YFSETQ. With V trimmed by 0 bases and J by 0 bases, 3 bases remained unmatched. CDR3 in amino acids: CASSLGGTDSGANVLTF. CDR3 DNA, as far as it was read: TGCGCCAGCAGCTTGGGGGGGACAGACTCTGGGGCCAACGTC. The whole variable domain, filled in from reference TRBV5-1 and TRBJ2-6, reads KAGVTQTPRYLIKTRGQQVTLSCSPISGHRSVSWYQQTPGQGLQFLFEYFSETQRNKGNFPGRFSGRQFSNSRSEMNVSTLELGDSALYLCASSLGGTDSGANVLTFGAGSRLTVL.

This clone was picked up many times. The sequenced part of the CDR3 DNA is TGCAGCGCGGGAGACAGGGGCAATGAG. Its translation: CSAGDRGNE. The whole CDR3 reads CSAGDRGNEQFF. The chain employs TRBV29-1 and TRBJ2-1; 8 bases are shared with TRBD1. The read halts 3 residues ahead of the CDR3 end, with the missing end drawn from the germline J gene. V shed 7 bases, J shed 6 bases, and the junction held 5 bases outside the gene matches. CDR3 size: 12 residues. The germline V gene encodes CDR1 SQVTM and CDR2 ANQGSEA.

At least ten counts were recorded for this clone. CDR3 residues: CSVAPPSYNEQFF. Partial CDR3 DNA: TGCAGCGTAGCGCCACCCTCCTACAATGAG. The chain links TRBV29-1 to TRBJ2-1; D gene ambiguous. The read finishes 3 residues shy of the CDR3 end, and the germline J gene is used to complete it. Trimming took 6 bases from V and 0 from J, leaving 9 bases between them. CDR1 and CDR2 from the germline V gene are SQVTM and ANQGSEA. This CDR3 spans 13 amino acids.

In this sample, this clone turned up many times. The observed sequence ends 3 residues before the CDR3 terminus, with the missing tail filled in from the germline J gene. V usage is TRBV30 and J usage is TRBJ1-3, with a possible D match to TRBD1 (5 bases). The CDR3 has 14 amino acids. The V end was cut by 4 bases, the J end by 4 bases, with 14 bases between. Germline V gene lookup returns CDR1 GTSNPN and CDR2 SVGIG (reference sequence). The CDR3 protein is CAWIMGGSGNTIYF. The sequenced part of the CDR3 DNA is TGTGCCTGGATCATGGGGGGATCGGGAAACACC.

There are many counts of this clone. From the germline J gene comes the end of the CDR3, since the read stops 3 residues before it. The chain joins TRBV18 to TRBJ2-1; possibly TRBD2 for D (6 bases). The CDR3 sequence is 15 residues long. Germline CDR1 is KGHSH and CDR2 is LQKENI. V was shortened by 3 bases and J by 6 bases, with 15 bases between the two germline ends. Here the CDR3 reads CASSPSGTRRNEQFF. The DNA read from the CDR3 is TGTGCCAGCTCACCGTCCGGGACTCGTCGCAATGAG.

Many counts were recorded for this clone. Read sequence stops 3 residues before the CDR3 end, and the germline J gene provides the missing end. This chain links TRBV27 with TRBJ1-2; a possible D gene is TRBD1 (5 bases). The V end was cut by 5 bases, the J end by 7 bases, with 14 bases between. The germline CDR1 and CDR2 sequences are MNHEY and SMNVEV (reference sequence). This CDR3 has 13 residues. The CDR3 spells CASSPSGLLGYTF. The covered CDR3 bases are TGTGCCAGCAGTCCCTCGGGACTGCTTGGC.

By sample share, this clone is medium-sized. The observed sequence ends 3 residues before the CDR3 terminus, with the missing tail filled in from the germline J gene. The V gene is TRBV20-1, the J gene TRBJ2-1; 13 bases match TRBD2. Germline assignment: CDR1 DFQATT and CDR2 SNEGSKA (reference sequence). This CDR3 is built from 16 residues. V was clipped by 2 bases and J by 8 bases; unmatched bases: 9. The sequenced part of the CDR3 DNA is TGCAGTGCTAGACGGAAAGAGACTAGCGGGAGGTATGAG. Its translation is CSARRKETSGRYE. The full CDR3 reads CSARRKETSGRYEQFF.

This clone was seen repeatedly, ten times or more. The sequenced fragment ends 3 residues before the CDR3 boundary, so the rest is inferred from the germline J gene. The chain combines TRBV7-3 with TRBJ2-5; tentatively, D is TRBD2 (6 bases). CDR1 SGHTA and CDR2 FQGTGA come from the germline V gene. The CDR3 is made up of 15 amino acids. The ends were cut back, 4 bases at V and 4 bases at J, with 16 bases in the middle. The covered CDR3 bases are TGTGCCAGCAGCTCCCGGGACTCGGGGTTAGAGACC. As protein: CASSSRDSGLET. In full, the CDR3 is CASSSRDSGLETQYF.

The sequenced part of the CDR3 DNA is TGTGCCAGCTCACCCAAGCAAGAGACAGGGGGTTTTGGC. It yields the protein CASSPKQETGGFG. From start to end, the CDR3 is CASSPKQETGGFGYTF. The chain couples TRBV18 to TRBJ1-2; 9 nucleotides agree with TRBD1. The read terminates 3 residues ahead of where the CDR3 ends, so the germline J gene completes it. CDR1 and CDR2 (germline): KGHSH, LQKENI. The CDR3 sequence is 16 residues long. Unmatched junction bases numbered 12, after V lost 3 bases and J lost 7 bases.

This clone has a count of ten or more. The sequence runs out 3 residues before the end of the CDR3; the remainder is reconstructed from the germline J gene. This chain connects TRBV7-2 to TRBJ2-1, with 12 bases fitting TRBD2. The CDR3 is 15 residues long. Germline CDR1 is SGHTA and CDR2 is FQGNSA. Trimming cost V 2 bases and J 4 bases; bases outside gene matches: 0. Incomplete CDR3 DNA: TGTGCCAGCAGCTTACTAGCGGGAGGGTACAATGAG. As protein: CASSLLAGGYNE. The whole CDR3 region reads CASSLLAGGYNEQFF.

Judged by abundance, this clone is medium-sized (0.01 to 0.1%). The observed sequence ends 3 residues before the CDR3 terminus, with the missing tail filled in from the germline J gene. This sequence joins TRBV19 and TRBJ2-6, with D tentatively TRBD1 (5 bases). CDR1 and CDR2 (germline): LNHDA, SQIVND (reference sequence). There are 15 residues in the CDR3. The V end lost 5 bases, the J end lost 2 bases, and 10 bases lay between the germline ends. The sequenced CDR3 bases are TGTGCCAGTAGTCAATCCAGGGCTGGGGCCAACGTC. Translated, it gives CASSQSRAGANV. The CDR3 reads in full as CASSQSRAGANVLTF.

This clone has only a few counts. The CDR3 bases that were read are TGCGCCAGCAGGGGCGGGACTACTAACACCGGGGAG. Translating gives CASRGGTTNTGE. The entire CDR3 protein reads CASRGGTTNTGELFF. This rearrangement joins TRBV10-2 to TRBJ2-2; 7 bases map to TRBD2. The read finishes 3 residues shy of the CDR3 end, and the germline J gene is used to complete it. V lost 6 bases and J lost 2; bases outside the gene matches: 6. The germline CDR1 and CDR2 sequences are WSHSY and SAAADI. CDR3 length equals 15 residues.

Comment on this clone: The read finishes 3 residues shy of the CDR3 end, and the germline J gene is used to complete it. The chain couples TRBV19 to TRBJ1-5; perhaps TRBD1 as D (5 bases). The germline V and J ends were trimmed by 5 bases and 1 base, with 15 bases remaining between them. CDR1 and CDR2 (germline): LNHDA, SQIVND (reference sequence). The CDR3 extends over 16 amino acids. The CDR3 is CASSPRGGMSNQPQHF. CDR3 DNA (partial): TGTGCCAGTAGTCCCCGGGGGGGTATGAGCAATCAGCCC.

In its sample, this clone was seen many times. From the germline J gene comes the end of the CDR3, since the read stops 3 residues before it. The genes are TRBV10-3 and TRBJ2-2; unclear D gene. The CDR3 sequence is 12 residues long. Per the germline V gene, CDR1 is ENHRY and CDR2 is SYGVKD. Deletions cut 11 bases from V and 3 bases from J, with 10 bases between. CDR3 loop: CAAMGDTGELFF. The covered CDR3 bases are TGTGCCGCCATGGGCGACACCGGGGAG.